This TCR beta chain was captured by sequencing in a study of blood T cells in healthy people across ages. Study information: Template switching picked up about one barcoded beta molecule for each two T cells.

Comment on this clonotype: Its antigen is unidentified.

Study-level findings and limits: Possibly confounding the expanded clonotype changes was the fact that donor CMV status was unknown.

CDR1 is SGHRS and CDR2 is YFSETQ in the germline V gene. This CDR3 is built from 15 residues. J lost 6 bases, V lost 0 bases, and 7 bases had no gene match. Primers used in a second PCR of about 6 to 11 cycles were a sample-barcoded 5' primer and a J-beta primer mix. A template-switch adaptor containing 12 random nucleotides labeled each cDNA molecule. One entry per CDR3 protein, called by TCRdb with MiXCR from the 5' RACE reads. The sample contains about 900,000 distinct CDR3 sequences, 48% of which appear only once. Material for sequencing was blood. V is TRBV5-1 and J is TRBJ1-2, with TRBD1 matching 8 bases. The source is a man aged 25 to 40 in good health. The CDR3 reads CASSLAFGRGHGYTF. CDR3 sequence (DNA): TGCGCCAGCAGCTTGGCCTTTGGCAGGGGGCATGGCTACACCTTC. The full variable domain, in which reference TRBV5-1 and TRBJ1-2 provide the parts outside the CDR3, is KAGVTQTPRYLIKTRGQQVTLSCSPISGHRSVSWYQQTPGQGLQFLFEYFSETQRNKGNFPGRFSGRQFSNSRSEMNVSTLELGDSALYLCASSLAFGRGHGYTFGSGTRLTVV.